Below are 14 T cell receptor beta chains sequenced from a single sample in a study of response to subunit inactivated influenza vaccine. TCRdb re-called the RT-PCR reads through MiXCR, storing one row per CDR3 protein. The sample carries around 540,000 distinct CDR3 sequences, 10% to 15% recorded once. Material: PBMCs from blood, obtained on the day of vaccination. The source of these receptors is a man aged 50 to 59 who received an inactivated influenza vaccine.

The CDR3 is CSATGTGDYNEQFF. CDR3 DNA: TGCAGTGCAACCGGGACAGGGGACTACAATGAGCAGTTCTTC. V is TRBV20-1 and J is TRBJ2-1, with TRBD1 identical over 10 bases. With 6 bases clipped from V and 3 bases from J, the junction kept 5 bases outside the gene matches. The CDR3 runs to 14 residues. The germline CDR1 and CDR2 sequences are DFQATT and SNEGSKA (reference sequence).

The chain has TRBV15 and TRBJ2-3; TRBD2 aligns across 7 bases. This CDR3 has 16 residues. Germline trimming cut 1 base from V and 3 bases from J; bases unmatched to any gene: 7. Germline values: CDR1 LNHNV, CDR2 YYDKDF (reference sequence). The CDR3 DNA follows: TGTGCCACCAGCAGAGGTTCGAGCGGGATGACAGATACGCAGTATTTT. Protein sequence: CATSRGSSGMTDTQYF.

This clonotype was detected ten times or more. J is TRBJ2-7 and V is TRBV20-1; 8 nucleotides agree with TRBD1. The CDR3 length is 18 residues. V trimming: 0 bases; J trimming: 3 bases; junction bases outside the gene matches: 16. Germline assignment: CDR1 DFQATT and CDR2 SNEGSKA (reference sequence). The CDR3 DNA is TGCAGTGCTAGAGATATCGCGGCAGGGGGCCACCTAATCTACGAGCAGTACTTC. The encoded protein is CSARDIAAGGHLIYEQYF.

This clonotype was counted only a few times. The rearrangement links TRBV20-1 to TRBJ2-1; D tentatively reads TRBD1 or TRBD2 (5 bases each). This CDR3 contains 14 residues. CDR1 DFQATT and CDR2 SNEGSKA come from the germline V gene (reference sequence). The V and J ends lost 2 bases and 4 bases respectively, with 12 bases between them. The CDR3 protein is CSARPGTVYNEQFF. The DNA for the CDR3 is TGCAGTGCTAGACCAGGGACCGTATACAATGAGCAGTTCTTC.

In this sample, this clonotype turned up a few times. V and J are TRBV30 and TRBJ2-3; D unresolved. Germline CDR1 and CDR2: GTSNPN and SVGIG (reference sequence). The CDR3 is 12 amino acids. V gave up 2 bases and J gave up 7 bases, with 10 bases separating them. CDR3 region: CAWSSDLYTQYF. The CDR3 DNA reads TGTGCCTGGAGTTCCGACCTGTATACGCAGTATTTT.

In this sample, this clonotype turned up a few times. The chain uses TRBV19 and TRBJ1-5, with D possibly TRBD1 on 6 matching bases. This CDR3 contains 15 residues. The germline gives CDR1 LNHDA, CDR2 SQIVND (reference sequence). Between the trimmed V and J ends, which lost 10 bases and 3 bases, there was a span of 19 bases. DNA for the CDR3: TGTGCCACCAACCCCCGGGACACCTACAATCAGCCCCAGCATTTT. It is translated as CATNPRDTYNQPQHF.

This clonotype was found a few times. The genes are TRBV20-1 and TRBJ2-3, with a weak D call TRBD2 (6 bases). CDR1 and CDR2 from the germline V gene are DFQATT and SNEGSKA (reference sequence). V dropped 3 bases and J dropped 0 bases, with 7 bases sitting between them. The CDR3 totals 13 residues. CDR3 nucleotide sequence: TGCAGTGCTAGTGCGGGAAGCACAGATACGCAGTATTTT. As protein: CSASAGSTDTQYF.

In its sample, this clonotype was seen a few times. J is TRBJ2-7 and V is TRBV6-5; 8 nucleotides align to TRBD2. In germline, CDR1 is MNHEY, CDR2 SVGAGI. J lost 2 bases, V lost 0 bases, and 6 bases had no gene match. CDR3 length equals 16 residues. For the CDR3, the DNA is TGTGCCAGCAGTTACTCGTTAGCGGGAATTACCTACGAGCAGTACTTC. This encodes CASSYSLAGITYEQYF.

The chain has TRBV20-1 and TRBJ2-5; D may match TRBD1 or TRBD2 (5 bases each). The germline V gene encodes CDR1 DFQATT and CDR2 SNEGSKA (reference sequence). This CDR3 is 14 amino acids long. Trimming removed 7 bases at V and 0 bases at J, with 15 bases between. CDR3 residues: CSVGAAKYQETQYF. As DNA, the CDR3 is TGCAGTGTCGGGGCCGCAAAATACCAAGAGACCCAGTACTTC.

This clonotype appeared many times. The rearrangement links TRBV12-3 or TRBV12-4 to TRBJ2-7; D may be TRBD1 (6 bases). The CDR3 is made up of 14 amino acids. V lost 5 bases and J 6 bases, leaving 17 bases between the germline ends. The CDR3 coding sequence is TGTGCCAGCAGTCCTCTACTGGCAGGGGTCGAGCAGTACTTC. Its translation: CASSPLLAGVEQYF.

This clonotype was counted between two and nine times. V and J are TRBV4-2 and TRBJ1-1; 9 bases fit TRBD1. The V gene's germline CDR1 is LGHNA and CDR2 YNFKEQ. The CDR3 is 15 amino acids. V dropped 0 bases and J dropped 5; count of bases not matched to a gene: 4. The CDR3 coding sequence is TGTGCCAGCAGCCAAGAGTGGACAGGGGTGACTGAAGCTTTCTTT. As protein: CASSQEWTGVTEAFF.

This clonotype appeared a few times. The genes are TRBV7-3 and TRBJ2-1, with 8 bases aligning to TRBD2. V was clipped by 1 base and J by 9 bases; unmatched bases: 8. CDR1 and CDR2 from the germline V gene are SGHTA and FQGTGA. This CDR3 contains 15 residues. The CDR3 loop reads CASSLRAGEGGEQFF. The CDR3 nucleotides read TGTGCCAGCAGCTTAAGAGCGGGAGAAGGTGGTGAGCAGTTCTTC.

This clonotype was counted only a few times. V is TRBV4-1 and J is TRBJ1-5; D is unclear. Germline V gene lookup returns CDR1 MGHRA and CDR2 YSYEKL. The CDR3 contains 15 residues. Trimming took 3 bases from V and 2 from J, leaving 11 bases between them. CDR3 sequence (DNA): TGCGCCAGCAGCCACCGGGAGCGTGGCAATCAGCCCCAGCATTTT. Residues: CASSHRERGNQPQHF.

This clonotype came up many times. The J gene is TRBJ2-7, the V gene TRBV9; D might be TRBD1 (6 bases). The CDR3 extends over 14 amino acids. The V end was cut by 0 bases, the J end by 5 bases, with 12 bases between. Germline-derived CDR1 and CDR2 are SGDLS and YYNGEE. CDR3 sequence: CASSVGWGLNEQYF. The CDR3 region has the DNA TGTGCCAGCAGCGTAGGATGGGGGCTGAACGAGCAGTACTTC.